The 9 T cell receptor beta chains reported below all come from one sample, sequenced in a study of naive and memory T cell subsets. Two oligonucleotides, mixed equimolar, formed the beta constant-region primer covering TRBC1 and TRBC2. The ligated cDNA underwent four PCR rounds using SP2 and nested alpha and beta constant-region primers. From the UMI-ligation and nested PCR reads, TCRdb called clonotypes with MiXCR, one entry per CDR3 protein. The sample contains 150,000 or so distinct CDR3 sequences, approximately 22% of which appear only once. Study-level results: Possibly reflecting memory cells re-expressing CD45RA, a few larger clonotypes occurred in naive repertoires, especially CD8.

These receptors' antigens are unknown. Sequenced material: naive CD4+ T cells from blood. These receptors came from a human donor in good health.

The table lists this clonotype with a few counts. The V gene is TRBV6-5, the J gene TRBJ2-1; TRBD2 agrees at 14 bases. The CDR3 totals 16 residues. Germline values: CDR1 MNHEY, CDR2 SVGAGI. The V segment lost 6 bases and the J segment 7 bases; nucleotides outside the gene matches: 8. The CDR3 coding sequence is TGTGCCAGCAGGGAAACCCGGACTAGCGGGAGGAATGAGCAGTTCTTC. Encoded protein: CASRETRTSGRNEQFF.

The count of this clonotype is one. The chain links TRBV29-1 to TRBJ1-1; 7 positions match TRBD1. Germline loops: CDR1 SQVTM, CDR2 ANQGSEA. CDR3 length: 15 amino acids. CDR3 DNA: TGCCGGGCGGCCAGGGGGGAGCCGATGAACACTGAAGCTTTCTTT. Translating gives CRAARGEPMNTEAFF.

A few counts support this clonotype. The chain employs TRBV4-1 and TRBJ1-1; perhaps TRBD1 as D (6 bases). The CDR3 has 15 amino acids. Germline V gives CDR1 MGHRA, CDR2 YSYEKL. V lost 2 bases and J 4 bases, leaving 14 bases between the germline ends. For the CDR3, the DNA is TGCGCCAGCAGCCAACAGGGACCCAGGGGCACTGAAGCTTTCTTT. Its translation: CASSQQGPRGTEAFF.

V usage is TRBV18 and J usage is TRBJ1-4; D is uncertain. V lost 3 bases and J 0 bases, leaving 11 bases between the germline ends. Germline CDR1 KGHSH, CDR2 LQKENI. The CDR3 sequence is 16 residues long. The CDR3 nucleotides are TGTGCCAGCTCACCGATGGGATCCACAACTAATGAAAAACTGTTTTTT. Residues: CASSPMGSTTNEKLFF.

This clonotype was found a few times. This chain uses TRBV11-2 with TRBJ1-6; weak D call: TRBD1 (6 bases). Germline V gives CDR1 SGHAT, CDR2 FQNNGV. This CDR3 is 15 amino acids long. Deletions cut 4 bases from V and 7 bases from J, with 14 bases between. The CDR3 spells CASSYPGGRNSPLHF. Written as DNA, the CDR3 is TGTGCCAGCAGCTATCCCGGGGGGCGCAATTCACCCCTCCACTTT.

The table lists this clonotype with many counts. The chain has TRBV25-1 and TRBJ2-1; no clear D gene. Germline lookup yields CDR1 MGHDK and CDR2 SYGVNS. Trimming left V 0 bases short and J 5 bases short, with 11 bases between. The CDR3 totals 15 residues. In DNA form, the CDR3 reads TGTGCCAGCAGTGAATATCTACAGAGAGACAATGAGCAGTTCTTC. Protein product: CASSEYLQRDNEQFF.

This rearrangement joins TRBV28 to TRBJ1-2; the D is unclear. Per the germline V gene, CDR1 is MDHEN and CDR2 is SYDVKM. This CDR3 has 12 residues. Trimming took off 6 bases at V and 4 bases at J, with 9 bases between the two ends. The CDR3 loop is CASSTRTYGYTF. The CDR3 DNA follows: TGTGCCAGCAGCACTAGGACCTATGGCTACACCTTC.

The genes are TRBV12-3 or TRBV12-4 and TRBJ2-7, with 8 positions matching TRBD1. J gave up 5 bases and V 2 bases, and 5 bases lay outside the gene matches. There are 14 residues in the CDR3. CDR3 bases: TGTGCCAGCAGTTTACAGGGGGCGCGGGACGAGCAGTACTTC. It codes for CASSLQGARDEQYF.

The chain carries TRBV5-1 and TRBJ2-1, with D unresolved. The germline V gene encodes CDR1 SGHRS and CDR2 YFSETQ. The V gene lost 0 bases and the J gene lost 0 bases, with 7 bases spanning the gap. The CDR3 is 15 residues long. CDR3 in DNA: TGCGCCAGCAGCTTGGACTTGAGCTCCTACAATGAGCAGTTCTTC. It is translated as CASSLDLSSYNEQFF.